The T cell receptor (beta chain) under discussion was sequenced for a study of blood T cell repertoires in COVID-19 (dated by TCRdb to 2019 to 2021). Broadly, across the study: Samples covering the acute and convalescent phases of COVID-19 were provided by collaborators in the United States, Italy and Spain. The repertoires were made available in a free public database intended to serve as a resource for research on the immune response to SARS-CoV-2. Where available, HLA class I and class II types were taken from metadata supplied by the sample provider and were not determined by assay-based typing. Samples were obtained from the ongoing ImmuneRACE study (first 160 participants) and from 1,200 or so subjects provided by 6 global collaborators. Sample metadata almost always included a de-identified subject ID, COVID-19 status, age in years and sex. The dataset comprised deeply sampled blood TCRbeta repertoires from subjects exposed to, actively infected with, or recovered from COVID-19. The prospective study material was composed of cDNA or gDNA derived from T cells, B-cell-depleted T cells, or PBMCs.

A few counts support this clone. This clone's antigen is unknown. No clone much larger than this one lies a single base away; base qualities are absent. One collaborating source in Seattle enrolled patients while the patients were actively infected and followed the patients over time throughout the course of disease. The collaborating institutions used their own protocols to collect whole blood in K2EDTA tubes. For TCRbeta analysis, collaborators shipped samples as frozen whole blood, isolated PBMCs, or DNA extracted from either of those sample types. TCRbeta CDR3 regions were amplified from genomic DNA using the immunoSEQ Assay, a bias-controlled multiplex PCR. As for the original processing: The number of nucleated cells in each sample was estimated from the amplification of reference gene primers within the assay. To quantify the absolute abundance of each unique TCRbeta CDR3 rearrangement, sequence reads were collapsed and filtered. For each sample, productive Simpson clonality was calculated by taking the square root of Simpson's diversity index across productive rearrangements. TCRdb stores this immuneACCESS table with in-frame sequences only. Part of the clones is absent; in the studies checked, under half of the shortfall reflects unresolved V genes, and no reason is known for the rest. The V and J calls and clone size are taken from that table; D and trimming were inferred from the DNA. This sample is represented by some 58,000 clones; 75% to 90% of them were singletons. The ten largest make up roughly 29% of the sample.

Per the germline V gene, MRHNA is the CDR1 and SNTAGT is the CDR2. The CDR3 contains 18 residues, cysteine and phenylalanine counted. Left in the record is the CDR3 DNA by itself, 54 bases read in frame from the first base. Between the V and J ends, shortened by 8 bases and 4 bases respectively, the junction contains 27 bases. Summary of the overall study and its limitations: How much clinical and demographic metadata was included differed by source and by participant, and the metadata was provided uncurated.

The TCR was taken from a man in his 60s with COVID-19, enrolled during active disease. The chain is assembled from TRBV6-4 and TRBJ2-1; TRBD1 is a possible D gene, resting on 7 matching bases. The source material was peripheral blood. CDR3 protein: CASSLGGPGQVQYNEQFF. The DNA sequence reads TGTGCCAGCTCACTGGGGGGCCCCGGACAGGTACAATACAATGAGCAGTTCTTC.